Following are 2 T cell receptor beta chains from one sample sequenced in a study of blood T cell repertoires in COVID-19. Measured with immunoSEQ multiplex PCR; TCRdb has only the in-frame clones, and not every one. The sample consists of approximately 44,000 clones, around nine tenths of them appearing once. Source material: peripheral blood. Source of these receptors: a man aged 50-59 years with COVID-19, enrolled during active disease.

The J gene is TRBJ2-5, the V gene TRBV21-1; TRBD1 reflects the table's D call only, with no check against the DNA. TRBV21-1 is deemed a pseudogene. The CDR3 covers 16 residues. The chain's CDR3 is CASSTTGTGDRETQYF. The DNA for the CDR3 is TGTGCCAGCAGCACCACCGGGACAGGGGACAGAGAGACCCAGTACTTC.

The rearrangement links TRBV4-1 to TRBJ2-7; possible D gene TRBD2, 6 bases. The CDR3 runs 16 residues. V lost 1 base, J lost 5 bases, and 18 bases lay in between. Per the germline V gene, CDR1 is MGHRA and CDR2 is YSYEKL. CDR3 protein: CASSQVPGPGGDEQYF. The CDR3 DNA is TGCGCCAGCAGCCAAGTCCCGGGACCGGGCGGGGACGAGCAGTACTTC.